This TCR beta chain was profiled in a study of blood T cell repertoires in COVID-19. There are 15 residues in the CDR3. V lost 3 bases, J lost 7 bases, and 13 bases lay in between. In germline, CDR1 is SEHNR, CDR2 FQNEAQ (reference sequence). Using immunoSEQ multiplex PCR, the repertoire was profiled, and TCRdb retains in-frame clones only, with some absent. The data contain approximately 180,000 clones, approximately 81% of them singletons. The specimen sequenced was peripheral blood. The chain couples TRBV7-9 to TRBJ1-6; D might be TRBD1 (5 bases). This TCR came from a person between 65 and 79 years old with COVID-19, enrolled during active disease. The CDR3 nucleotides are TGTGCCAGCAGCTTGTTAACAGGCGCGAATTCACCCCTCCACTTT. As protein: CASSLLTGANSPLHF.